The sequence of this T cell receptor (beta chain) was determined in a study of blood T cell repertoires in COVID-19. Study-wide context: Acute and convalescent COVID-19 samples came from the United States, Italy and Spain. From T cells, B-cell-depleted T cells, or PBMCs came the material, which was cDNA or gDNA.

In the authors' methods: Nucleated cell number was recorded as an estimate derived from reference gene primer amplification. TCRdb's copy holds only in-frame clones and misses some; the assay was immunoSEQ multiplex PCR. V and J calls and clone size are as listed in that table; D and trimming were resolved from the DNA. Of fewer than 35,000 clones detected, 80% to 90% appear once; the ten largest clones hold approximately 6.5%. Germline loops: CDR1 LNHDA, CDR2 SQIVND (reference sequence). This CDR3 spans 14 amino acids. After removal of 6 bases from V and 2 bases from J, the junction contained 5 bases not matched to a gene.

V usage is TRBV19 and J usage is TRBJ2-5; 8 nucleotides align to TRBD2. This receptor was taken from a human donor in a cohort sampled during active COVID-19. The sample consisted of peripheral blood. CDR3 loop: CASREAGGQETQYF. The CDR3 DNA reads TGTGCCAGTAGGGAGGCGGGGGGACAAGAGACCCAGTACTTC.